These 24 T cell receptor beta chains were all obtained from the same sample, sequenced in a study of blood T cell repertoires in COVID-19. Data came from immunoSEQ multiplex PCR; TCRdb stores just in-frame clones and leaves some out. The data show about 410,000 clones, over 75% seen once. Source material: peripheral blood. These receptors were taken from a woman in her thirties or forties with COVID-19, enrolled during active disease.

The rearrangement joins TRBV5-1 to TRBJ1-2, with TRBD1 identical over 8 bases. The CDR3 length is 14 residues. Per the germline V gene, CDR1 is SGHRS and CDR2 is YFSETQ. Trimming removed 4 bases from V and 4 bases from J; junction bases left unmatched: 6. The DNA for the CDR3 is TGCGCCAGCAGCCCAACAGGGGGGGCCTATGGCTACACCTTC. This codes for CASSPTGGAYGYTF.

This clone has only one observation. The chain links TRBV6-1 to TRBJ1-5, with a tentative D call TRBD1 (5 bases). V lost 1 base and J 5 bases, leaving 12 bases between the germline ends. CDR3 length: 15 amino acids. Germline V CDR1 and CDR2: MNHNS, SASEGT. DNA for the CDR3: TGTGCCAGCAGTGAAGAAGGACAAGACCATCAGCCCCAGCATTTT. This sequence encodes CASSEEGQDHQPQHF.

V gene TRBV6-5 combines with J gene TRBJ2-2, with 7 bases fitting TRBD1. Germline-derived CDR1 and CDR2 are MNHEY and SVGAGI. Germline trimming cut 6 bases from V and 9 bases from J; bases unmatched to any gene: 7. This CDR3 spans 13 amino acids. CDR3 protein: CASSARGHRELFF. CDR3 sequence (DNA): TGTGCCAGCAGCGCTAGGGGGCACAGGGAGCTGTTTTTT.

V usage is TRBV11-1 and J usage is TRBJ2-1; 8 bases align to TRBD1. Unmatched junction bases numbered 6, after V lost 1 base and J lost 4 bases. The length of the CDR3 is 16 residues. CDR1 SGHAT and CDR2 FQDESV come from the germline V gene (reference sequence). CDR3 region: CASSLVGQGAYNEQFF. In DNA, the CDR3 is TGTGCCAGCAGCTTAGTAGGGCAGGGGGCATACAATGAGCAGTTCTTC.

The chain employs TRBV6-6 and TRBJ2-2; 7 positions agree with TRBD2. V lost 5 bases to trimming and J lost 6 bases; unmatched junction nucleotides: 15. Germline CDR1 and CDR2: MNHNY and SVGAGI (reference sequence). There are 17 residues in the CDR3. The DNA for the CDR3 is TGTGCCAGCAGTCGTCCTTTCGTGGGAGGGCCCCCCGGGGAGCTGTTTTTT. Translated: CASSRPFVGGPPGELFF.

The V gene is TRBV7-8, the J gene TRBJ1-3; D gene ambiguous. The CDR3 loop spans 12 amino acids. V was trimmed by 3 bases and J by 8 bases, leaving 8 bases between them. The germline V gene encodes CDR1 SGHVS and CDR2 FQNEAQ. This CDR3 is CASSFSRDTIYF. The CDR3 DNA is TGTGCCAGCAGCTTTTCTAGAGACACCATATATTTT.

The rearrangement uses TRBV7-8 and TRBJ2-1, with D possibly matching TRBD2 (7 bases). Germline V lookup: CDR1 SGHVS, CDR2 FQNEAQ. V was shortened by 7 bases and J by 0 bases, with 16 bases between the two germline ends. The CDR3 has 16 residues. The CDR3 nucleotides are TGTGCCAGCACCCTAAAGGGGGGGATCTCCTACAATGAGCAGTTCTTC. Amino acid sequence: CASTLKGGISYNEQFF.

This rearrangement joins TRBV28 to TRBJ2-7; tentative D call: TRBD1 (6 bases). There are 12 residues in the CDR3. V lost 7 bases, J lost 3 bases, and 10 bases lay in between. The germline gives CDR1 MDHEN, CDR2 SYDVKM. The CDR3 here is CASTDRIYEQYF. DNA of the CDR3: TGTGCCAGCACAGACAGGATCTACGAGCAGTACTTC.

This clone appeared a few times. V gene TRBV2 combines with J gene TRBJ2-7; D possibly corresponds to TRBD2 (5 bases). Trimming pared 6 bases from V and 0 bases from J, leaving 24 bases between. Per the germline V gene, CDR1 is SNHLY and CDR2 is FYNNEI. The CDR3 is 18 amino acids. This CDR3 is CASRRRPLGSRSSYEQYF. The DNA of the CDR3 is TGTGCCAGCAGAAGAAGGCCGCTGGGGAGCAGGAGCTCCTACGAGCAGTACTTC.

The chain uses TRBV24-1 and TRBJ2-1; 10 nucleotides agree with TRBD2. This CDR3 has 17 residues. The V gene end was trimmed by 3 bases and the J gene end by 9 bases; junction bases not matched to a gene: 13. The germline CDR1 and CDR2 sequences are KGHDR and SFDVKD. CDR3 in amino acids: CATSDSLAGAPTGEQFF. CDR3 bases: TGTGCCACCAGTGATAGTCTAGCGGGGGCCCCTACGGGTGAGCAGTTCTTC.

Here the CDR3 reads CASSPLHPDRGEKLFF. The CDR3 nucleotides are TGTGCCAGCAGTCCACTCCACCCGGACCGGGGGGAAAAACTGTTTTTT. V and J are TRBV27 and TRBJ1-4, with D possibly matching TRBD1 (5 bases). The ends were cut back, 5 bases at V and 8 bases at J, with 21 bases in the middle. This CDR3 spans 16 amino acids. CDR1 is MNHEY, CDR2 SMNVEV, per germline (reference sequence).

This clone occurred a few times. This chain uses TRBV7-6 with TRBJ1-6; 7 bases map to TRBD1. J lost 7 bases, V lost 1 base, and 10 bases had no gene match. This CDR3 comprises 17 residues. Germline loops: CDR1 SGHVS, CDR2 FNYEAQ. As DNA, the CDR3 is TGTGCCAGCAGCTTAGAGGGGGCCGGTACGAGGAATTCACCCCTCCACTTT. Its protein product is CASSLEGAGTRNSPLHF.

The gene calls are TRBV20-1 and TRBJ1-1, with D possibly TRBD1 on 6 matching bases. The germline CDR1 and CDR2 sequences are DFQATT and SNEGSKA (reference sequence). Trimming left V 3 bases short and J 0 bases short, with 23 bases between. This CDR3 contains 18 residues. The CDR3 loop is CSASSPFVRDTMNTEAFF. CDR3 DNA: TGCAGTGCTAGTTCCCCGTTCGTCAGGGACACCATGAACACTGAAGCTTTCTTT.

The V call is TRBV6-1, the J call TRBJ1-1; D is unresolved. The V and J ends lost 2 bases and 2 bases respectively, with 6 bases between them. Germline CDR1 reads MNHNS; CDR2 reads SASEGT. This CDR3 is built from 13 residues. CDR3 residues: CASSEIVNTEAFF. In DNA, the CDR3 is TGTGCCAGCAGTGAAATCGTAAACACTGAAGCTTTCTTT.

This clone occurred a few times. V usage is TRBV5-6 and J usage is TRBJ1-5; the match to TRBD1 covers 9 bases. CDR1 is SGHDT, CDR2 YYEEEE, per germline. The CDR3 covers 14 residues. V was pared by 4 bases and J by 7 bases, with 6 bases of the junction left unmatched. CDR3 in amino acids: CASSPGTGSQPQHF. The CDR3 nucleotides read TGTGCCAGCAGCCCCGGGACAGGGTCCCAGCCCCAGCATTTT.

To note about this clone: This sample includes further DNA sequences coding for the same CDR3. This sequence joins TRBV7-9 and TRBJ1-1; 10 bases are shared with TRBD1. V was clipped by 1 base and J by 4 bases; unmatched bases: 0. The length of the CDR3 is 14 residues. Germline CDR1 SEHNR, CDR2 FQNEAQ (reference sequence). CDR3 sequence (DNA): TGTGCCAGCAGCTTAGGACAGGGGGCCACTGAAGCTTTCTTT. Amino acid sequence: CASSLGQGATEAFF.

This rearrangement joins TRBV30 to TRBJ1-1; D may be TRBD1 (5 bases). The CDR3 is 13 amino acids. Deletions cut 2 bases from V and 1 base from J, with 8 bases between. CDR1 and CDR2 from the germline V gene are GTSNPN and SVGIG (reference sequence). The CDR3 DNA sequence: TGTGCCTGGAGTCGAGACAGGAACACTGAAGCTTTCTTT. Protein sequence: CAWSRDRNTEAFF.

The V gene is TRBV4-1, the J gene TRBJ1-5, with 7 bases fitting TRBD1. Trimming removed 0 bases from V and 6 bases from J; junction bases left unmatched: 5. The length of the CDR3 is 15 residues. Per germline, CDR1 MGHRA and CDR2 YSYEKL. CDR3 protein: CASSQEGGSGQPQHF. The CDR3 DNA is TGCGCCAGCAGCCAAGAAGGGGGCTCAGGTCAGCCCCAGCATTTT.

A word on this clone: Other DNA sequences from this sample encode an identical CDR3 as well. This chain uses TRBV7-2 with TRBJ1-5; no clear D. CDR3 length: 14 residues. Trimming removed 6 bases at V and 4 bases at J, with 13 bases between. Germline lookup yields CDR1 SGHTA and CDR2 FQGNSA. The CDR3 DNA reads TGTGCCAGCAGTCCCGACGGGATAAATCAGCCCCAGCATTTT. The encoded protein is CASSPDGINQPQHF.

The genes are TRBV4-2 and TRBJ2-1; tentative D call: TRBD2 (6 bases). Trimming removed 0 bases at V and 5 bases at J, with 14 bases between. Germline assignment: CDR1 LGHNA and CDR2 YNFKEQ. There are 16 residues in the CDR3. Written as DNA, the CDR3 is TGTGCCAGCAGCCAAGAGGAGGGGAAGGGTAACAATGAGCAGTTCTTC. This encodes CASSQEEGKGNNEQFF.

A single count supports this clone. This chain uses TRBV7-3 with TRBJ2-7; 7 nucleotides align to TRBD1. This CDR3 spans 16 amino acids. The germline CDR1 and CDR2 sequences are SGHTA and FQGTGA. V gave up 0 bases and J gave up 3 bases; unmatched junction bases: 8. The CDR3 region has the DNA TGTGCCAGCAGCTTAACGGCCGGGACAGTAATCTACGAGCAGTACTTC. Translation: CASSLTAGTVIYEQYF.

The V call is TRBV9, the J call TRBJ1-2; 9 positions match TRBD1. The CDR3 contains 17 residues. The V and J ends lost 0 bases and 0 bases, in that order; junction bases with no gene match: 6. Germline V CDR1 and CDR2: SGDLS, YYNGEE. CDR3 DNA sequence: TGTGCCAGCAGCGTAGAGGGACAGGGATCCGCTAACTATGGCTACACCTTC. It yields the protein CASSVEGQGSANYGYTF.

This chain joins TRBV9 and TRBJ2-7; TRBD1 matches 11 bases. V lost 3 bases, J lost 3 bases, and 5 bases stayed unmatched. The CDR3 loop spans 15 amino acids. CDR1 and CDR2 (germline): SGDLS, YYNGEE. CDR3 amino acids: CASSGTGTGGYEQYF. DNA for the CDR3: TGTGCCAGCAGCGGAACCGGGACAGGGGGCTACGAGCAGTACTTC. The full variable domain, with the rest looked up from reference TRBV9 and TRBJ2-7, is DSGVTQTPKHLITATGQRVTLRCSPRSGDLSVYWYQQSLDQGLQFLIQYYNGEERAKGNILERFSAQQFPDLHSELNLSSLELGDSALYFCASSGTGTGGYEQYFGPGTRLTVT.

This clone was observed a handful of times. V and J are TRBV30 and TRBJ1-5; TRBD1 agrees at 8 bases. Per the germline V gene, CDR1 is GTSNPN and CDR2 is SVGIG (reference sequence). This CDR3 is built from 15 residues. V lost 5 bases to trimming and J lost 2 bases; unmatched junction nucleotides: 8. CDR3 loop: CAWSSGTGGNQPQHF. The CDR3 region has the DNA TGTGCCTGGTCCTCCGGGACAGGCGGCAATCAGCCCCAGCATTTT.